This paragraph reports one T cell receptor (beta chain). Its antigen remains unknown. The data were taken from a study of T cell responses to AZD1222 COVID-19 vaccine. Study at large: Second-dose intervals near 4 or 12 weeks were combined. The study, taken as a whole, reports: Only a handful of people who got AZD1222 tested seropositive at baseline. Mapped onto spike, vaccine-associated CD4 TCRs spanned it and were dominant at 160-218 and 743-854. Following two doses of AZD1222, Spike-specific TCR breadth and depth rose.

Assay: immunoSEQ multiplex PCR; the TCRdb copy retains only in-frame clones and omits some. The sample records tens of thousands of clones, over 85% being singletons. The CDR3 contains 13 residues. CDR1 MNHEY and CDR2 SVGAGI come from the germline V gene. The junction had 0 bases not matched to a gene; V was cut back by 6 bases and J by 6 bases. The sequence derives from an adult in good health. The source was peripheral blood, collected on day 0 of AZD1222 vaccination. The V call is TRBV6-5, the J call TRBJ2-1; TRBD2 agrees at 12 bases. CDR3 sequence (DNA): TGTGCCAGCAGGACTAGCGGGAGCAATGAGCAGTTCTTC. This codes for CASRTSGSNEQFF.